This T cell receptor beta chain was recovered during a study of cytomegalovirus exposure and HLA in healthy donors. This CDR3 has 14 amino acids. Germline V gene lookup returns CDR1 SNHLY and CDR2 FYNNEI. Trimming shortened V by 6 bases and J by 4 bases, and 13 bases separated the two germline ends. In its sample, this clone was seen once. The study ran its PCR with 60 Vbeta and 13 Jbeta primers. Authors' data handling: Later reanalysis found 75 million to 95 million unique TCR beta chains, some 10 million of them shared. Libraries were prepared by immunoSEQ multiplex PCR; TCRdb keeps only in-frame clonotypes and omits some of them. V and J calls and clone size follow that table, whereas D and trimming were derived from the DNA. The sample lists over 90,000 clones, 75% to 80% occurring once.

Sequences were obtained from PBMCs. The sequence was obtained from a male donor in good health and CMV-seropositive. This sequence joins TRBV2 and TRBJ2-1; tentatively, D is TRBD1 (7 bases). The CDR3 here is CASRGRGVYNEQFF. CDR3 bases: TGTGCCAGCAGGGGCAGGGGGGTTTACAATGAGCAGTTCTTC.